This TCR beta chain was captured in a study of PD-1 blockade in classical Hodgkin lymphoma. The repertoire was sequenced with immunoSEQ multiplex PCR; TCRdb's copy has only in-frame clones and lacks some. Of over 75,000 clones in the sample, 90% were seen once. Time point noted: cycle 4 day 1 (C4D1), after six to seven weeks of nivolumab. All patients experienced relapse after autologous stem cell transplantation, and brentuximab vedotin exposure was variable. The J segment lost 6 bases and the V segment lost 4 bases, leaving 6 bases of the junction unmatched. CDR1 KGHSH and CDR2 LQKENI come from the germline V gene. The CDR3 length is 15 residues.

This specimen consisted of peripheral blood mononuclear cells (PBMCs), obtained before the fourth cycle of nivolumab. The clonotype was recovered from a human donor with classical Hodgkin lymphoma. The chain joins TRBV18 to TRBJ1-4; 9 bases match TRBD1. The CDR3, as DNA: TGTGCCAGCTCACTCGGGACAGGGCGGGATGAAAAACTGTTTTTT. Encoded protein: CASSLGTGRDEKLFF.